This T cell receptor (beta chain) was captured by sequencing in a study of OX40 agonist ivuxolimab in advanced cancers. Study in general: Averaging roughly 60 years in age, with a range of about 23 to 80, the cohort was about 85% male.

Worth noting for this clone: Its antigen remains unidentified.

TCRdb's table, derived via immunoSEQ multiplex PCR, lists solely in-frame clones and lacks some. The sample includes roughly 93,000 clones, under 95% seen only once; the top ten take about 0.51%. Findings of the study overall: The mean number of expanded clones was higher in CD8+ T cells than in CD4+. Partial responders at 0.1-3.0 mg/kg showed near-lowest clonal expansion.

The CDR3 is 12 residues long. The germline gives CDR1 WNHNN, CDR2 SYGVQD (reference sequence). The V end lost 6 bases, the J end lost 8 bases, and 13 bases lay between the germline ends. V gene TRBV10-1 combines with J gene TRBJ1-1; possibly TRBD1 for D (5 bases). This receptor was identified in an adult with an advanced solid tumor such as melanoma, head and neck, liver or kidney cancer. This specimen consisted of CD4+ or CD8+ T cells sorted from blood, obtained in a trial of the OX40 agonist ivuxolimab. The CDR3 sequence is CASRNVKGEAFF. The CDR3 coding sequence is TGCGCCAGCAGAAACGTAAAGGGGGAAGCTTTCTTT.